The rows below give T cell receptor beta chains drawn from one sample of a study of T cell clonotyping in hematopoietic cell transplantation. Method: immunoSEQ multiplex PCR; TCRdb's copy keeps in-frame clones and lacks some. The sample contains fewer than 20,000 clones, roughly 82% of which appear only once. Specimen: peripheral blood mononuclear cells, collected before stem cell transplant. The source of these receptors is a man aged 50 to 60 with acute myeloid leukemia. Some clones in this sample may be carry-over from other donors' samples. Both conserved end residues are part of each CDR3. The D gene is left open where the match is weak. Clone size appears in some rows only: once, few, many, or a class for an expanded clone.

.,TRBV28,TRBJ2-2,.,CASSLMEAATGELFF,TGTGCCAGCAGTTTAATGGAAGCGGCCACCGGGGAGCTGTTTTTT
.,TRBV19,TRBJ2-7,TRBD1,CASRDRDYEQYF,TGTGCCAGCCGGGACAGGGACTACGAGCAGTACTTC
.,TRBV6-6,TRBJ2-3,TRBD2,CASSNLGLASDTQYF,TGTGCCAGCAGCAACTTGGGACTAGCATCCGATACGCAGTATTTT
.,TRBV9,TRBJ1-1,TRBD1,CASSVLRQGNTEAFF,TGTGCCAGCAGCGTACTTAGACAGGGGAACACTGAAGCTTTCTTT
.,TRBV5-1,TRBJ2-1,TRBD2,CASSLRTSGGYNEQFF,TGCGCCAGCAGCTTGAGGACTAGCGGGGGCTACAATGAGCAGTTCTTC
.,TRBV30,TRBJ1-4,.,CAWSVGDEKLFF,TGTGCCTGGAGTGTGGGGGACGAAAAACTGTTTTTT
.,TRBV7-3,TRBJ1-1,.,CASSPGRNTEAFF,TGTGCCAGCAGCCCGGGACGGAACACTGAAGCTTTCTTT
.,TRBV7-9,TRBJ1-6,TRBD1,CASSLGTGNSPLHF,TGTGCCAGCAGCTTAGGGACAGGGAATTCACCCCTCCACTTT
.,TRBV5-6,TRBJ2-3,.,CASSLFGVSTDTQYF,TGTGCCAGCAGCTTGTTTGGGGTTAGCACAGATACGCAGTATTTT
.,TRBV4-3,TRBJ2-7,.,CASSQDRYYEQYF,TGCGCCAGCAGCCAAGATCGCTACTACGAGCAGTACTTC
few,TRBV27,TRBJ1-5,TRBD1,CASSLAGTGFGLPQHF,TGTGCCAGCAGTCTGGCCGGGACAGGTTTTGGTCTGCCCCAGCATTTT